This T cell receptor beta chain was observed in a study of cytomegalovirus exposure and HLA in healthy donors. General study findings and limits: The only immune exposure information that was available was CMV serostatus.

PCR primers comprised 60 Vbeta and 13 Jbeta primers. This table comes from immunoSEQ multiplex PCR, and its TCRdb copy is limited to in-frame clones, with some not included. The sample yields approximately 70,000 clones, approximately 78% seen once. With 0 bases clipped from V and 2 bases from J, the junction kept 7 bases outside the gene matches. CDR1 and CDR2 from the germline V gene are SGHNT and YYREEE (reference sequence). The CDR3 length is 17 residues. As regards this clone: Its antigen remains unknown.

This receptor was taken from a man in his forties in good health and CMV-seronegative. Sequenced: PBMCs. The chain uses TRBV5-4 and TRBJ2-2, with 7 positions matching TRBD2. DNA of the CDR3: TGTGCCAGCAGCTTGGGTGGGGGGGGGATAAACACCGGGGAGCTGTTTTTT. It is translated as CASSLGGGGINTGELFF.